The 10 T cell receptor beta chains below were found in one sample sequenced in a study of T-cell memory formation after mild COVID-19 (dated by TCRdb to the early 2020s). The library relied on 5' RACE. These reads were obtained on an Illumina NovaSeq 6000. The public sequencing data were trimmed at Q25 with fastp and processed into clonotypes with MiXCR by TCRdb, which kept only in-frame beta chains. Every distinct CDR3 protein forms one entry, paired with its most common genes and DNA. Within this sample are about 7,400 distinct CDR3 sequences, with 30% to 40% of them counted one time only. The ten largest account for about 60% of the sample. The sequenced sample was PBMCs or a T cell subset sorted from them (not recorded which). These receptor sequences come from an adult woman who had mild COVID-19 (a few samples of this study predate the infection). The sample titles of this study are shuffled in the database, so cell type and time point are left out; the donor was told from shared clones.

In its sample, this clonotype was seen many times. The chain has TRBV7-2 and TRBJ1-1, with D perhaps matching TRBD1 (6 bases). This CDR3 region has 15 residues. CDR1 and CDR2 (germline): SGHTA, FQGNSA. Trimming removed 3 bases from V and 5 bases from J, with 16 bases in between. Here the CDR3 reads CASSFTGTSWTEAFF. The CDR3 region has the DNA TGTGCCAGCAGCTTTACCGGGACATCATGGACTGAAGCTTTCTTT.

This clonotype was seen at least ten times. This chain connects TRBV29-1 to TRBJ1-1; the D gene is possibly TRBD1 (5 bases). This CDR3 has 14 amino acids. Germline loops: CDR1 SQVTM, CDR2 ANQGSEA. Trimming cost V 5 bases and J 2 bases, with 15 bases left between them. This chain's CDR3 is CSVLVRGKNTEAFF. CDR3 DNA: TGCAGCGTTCTAGTTCGGGGCAAAAACACTGAAGCTTTCTTT.

This clonotype has ten or more counts. The rearrangement links TRBV3-1 to TRBJ2-7; 7 nucleotides match TRBD1. Trimming cost V 1 base and J 2 bases; bases outside gene matches: 5. Per germline, CDR1 LGHDT and CDR2 YNNKEL (reference sequence). The CDR3 consists of 15 residues. CDR3 coding DNA: TGTGCCAGCAGCCAAGCCGGGACAGCCGCCTACGAGCAGTACTTC. As protein: CASSQAGTAAYEQYF.

In its sample, this clonotype ranks as medium-sized. The chain couples TRBV18 to TRBJ2-1; D is unresolved. Germline V CDR1 and CDR2: KGHSH, LQKENI. The V and J ends lost 0 bases and 0 bases respectively, with 6 bases between them. The CDR3 is 15 residues long. CDR3 sequence reads: CASSPPHYSYNEQFF. CDR3 bases: TGTGCCAGCTCACCACCACACTACTCCTACAATGAGCAGTTCTTC.

This clonotype was seen ten or more times. The J gene is TRBJ2-7, the V gene TRBV9, with 8 positions matching TRBD1. CDR3 length: 14 amino acids. V shed 3 bases, J shed 4 bases, and the junction held 6 bases outside the gene matches. Germline V gives CDR1 SGDLS, CDR2 YYNGEE. The CDR3 DNA reads TGTGCCAGCAGCGCGGGACAGGCCCGATACGAGCAGTACTTC. It encodes CASSAGQARYEQYF.

The chain recombines TRBV2 with TRBJ1-3, with D possibly being TRBD1 (6 bases). This CDR3 has 16 amino acids. Germline V gene data show CDR1 as SNHLY and CDR2 as FYNNEI. V was pared by 6 bases and J by 2 bases, with 17 bases between. The CDR3 sequence: CASSLGWDMAGNTIYF. The CDR3 DNA follows: TGTGCCAGCAGCCTAGGATGGGACATGGCTGGAAACACCATATATTTT.

This clonotype was seen repeatedly, ten times or more. In DNA, the CDR3 is TGTGCCAGTAGACTAGCGGGGACGAACACCGGGGAGCTGTTTTTT. Protein sequence: CASRLAGTNTGELFF. The gene calls are TRBV19 and TRBJ2-2, with TRBD2 matching 10 bases. The CDR3 runs 15 residues. Germline V CDR1 and CDR2: LNHDA, SQIVND (reference sequence). The V and J ends lost 6 bases and 0 bases, in that order; junction bases with no gene match: 1. Filled out from reference TRBV19 and TRBJ2-2, the complete variable domain reads DGGITQSPKYLFRKEGQNVTLSCEQNLNHDAMYWYRQDPGQGLRLIYYSQIVNDFQKGDIAEGYSVSREKKESFPLTVTSAQKNPTAFYLCASRLAGTNTGELFFGEGSRLTVL.

By share, this clonotype counts as medium-sized. This chain joins TRBV24-1 and TRBJ2-3; possibly TRBD2 for D (6 bases). Trimming shortened V by 2 bases and J by 3 bases, and 17 bases separated the two germline ends. The CDR3 is 17 residues long. Germline CDR1 and CDR2: KGHDR and SFDVKD. For the CDR3, the DNA is TGTGCCACCAGTGATTCCCTTTGGGGGGAGAGGACAGATACGCAGTATTTT. This gives the protein CATSDSLWGERTDTQYF.

The chain employs TRBV25-1 and TRBJ2-6, with no clear D. The CDR3 consists of 17 residues. Trimming removed 3 bases at V and 0 bases at J, with 12 bases between. Germline CDR1 is MGHDK and CDR2 is SYGVNS. The CDR3 nucleotides read TGTGCCAGCAGTGAGTCGTACGGAGCCTCTGGGGCCAACGTCCTGACTTTC. This gives the protein CASSESYGASGANVLTF.

This clonotype was observed many times. The gene calls are TRBV10-3 and TRBJ1-1; D ambiguous. V lost 4 bases, J lost 2 bases, and 11 bases lay in between. CDR1 is ENHRY, CDR2 SYGVKD, per germline. There are 14 residues in the CDR3. The CDR3 region is CAISGSGTNTEAFF. The CDR3 region has the DNA TGTGCCATCAGTGGAAGTGGAACTAACACTGAAGCTTTCTTT.